Each of the 29 T cell receptor beta chains below was sequenced from the same sample in a study of T cell responses to AZD1222 COVID-19 vaccine. Some clones are missing from TCRdb's copy, which holds only in-frame ones; the method was immunoSEQ multiplex PCR. This table has some 280,000 clones, about 94% appearing once. The sequencing here drew on peripheral blood, taken 28 days after the second AZD1222 dose. All receptors derive from an adult who received the AZD1222 COVID-19 vaccine.

The chain carries TRBV7-9 and TRBJ1-5; maybe TRBD1 (5 bases). The CDR3 loop spans 15 amino acids. Trimming left V 3 bases short and J 2 bases short, with 11 bases between. Per germline, CDR1 SEHNR and CDR2 FQNEAQ (reference sequence). CDR3 sequence: CASSFTQGGNQPQHF. DNA of the CDR3: TGTGCCAGCAGCTTTACTCAGGGTGGCAATCAGCCCCAGCATTTT.

Only one count was recorded for this clone. This chain connects TRBV7-8 to TRBJ1-5; TRBD1 agrees at 7 bases. With 6 bases clipped from V and 5 bases from J, the junction kept 7 bases outside the gene matches. This CDR3 spans 14 amino acids. The germline V gene has CDR1 SGHVS and CDR2 FQNEAQ. The DNA of the CDR3 is TGTGCCAGCAGTTCTATCCAGGGGGATCAGCCCCAGCATTTT. Protein: CASSSIQGDQPQHF.

V and J are TRBV5-1 and TRBJ2-1, with 9 bases lining up with TRBD1. The CDR3 covers 15 residues. The V gene end was trimmed by 4 bases and the J gene end by 7 bases; junction bases not matched to a gene: 9. CDR1 is SGHRS, CDR2 YFSETQ, per germline. CDR3 bases: TGCGCCAGCAGCGGTGTACAGGGGGCGAGGAATGAGCAGTTCTTC. Its protein product is CASSGVQGARNEQFF.

The gene calls are TRBV10-3 and TRBJ1-2, with 9 nucleotides matching TRBD1. V gave up 6 bases and J gave up 6 bases; unmatched junction bases: 11. Germline CDR1 ENHRY, CDR2 SYGVKD. CDR3 length equals 15 residues. CDR3 bases: TGTGCCATCAGCCCGGGACAGGGAGAGTTGAATGGCTACACCTTC. It encodes CAISPGQGELNGYTF.

The chain recombines TRBV5-1 with TRBJ1-1, with D possibly TRBD1 on 5 matching bases. The CDR3 consists of 16 residues. CDR1 and CDR2 from the germline V gene are SGHRS and YFSETQ. V was shortened by 2 bases and J by 4 bases, with 18 bases between the two germline ends. CDR3: CASSLSKGVVSTEAFF. Here the CDR3 DNA reads TGCGCCAGCAGCTTAAGTAAAGGGGTGGTAAGCACTGAAGCTTTCTTT.

This chain joins TRBV2 and TRBJ2-2, with TRBD2 as a possible D gene (6 bases). Germline CDR1 is SNHLY and CDR2 is FYNNEI. V gave up 2 bases and J gave up 5 bases, with 6 bases separating them. This CDR3 has 13 residues. For the CDR3, the DNA is TGTGCCAGCAGTGAACTAGCGACCGGGGAGCTGTTTTTT. Protein sequence: CASSELATGELFF.

This sequence joins TRBV28 and TRBJ2-7, with 8 positions matching TRBD1. Germline assignment: CDR1 MDHEN and CDR2 SYDVKM. The CDR3 is made up of 14 amino acids. Unmatched junction bases numbered 5, after V lost 5 bases and J lost 2 bases. CDR3 protein: CASSAPGGAYEQYF. The CDR3 DNA sequence: TGTGCCAGCAGTGCCCCAGGGGGCGCCTACGAGCAGTACTTC.

The chain has TRBV18 and TRBJ2-2, with D unresolved. Germline lookup yields CDR1 KGHSH and CDR2 LQKENI. This CDR3 is built from 13 residues. Trimming shortened V by 2 bases and J by 6 bases, and 7 bases separated the two germline ends. The CDR3 DNA reads as TGTGCCAGCTCACCAGATTTAGCCGGGGAGCTGTTTTTT. Protein: CASSPDLAGELFF.

The chain recombines TRBV28 with TRBJ1-1; 7 nucleotides line up with TRBD1. The V segment lost 5 bases and the J segment 2 bases; nucleotides outside the gene matches: 8. The CDR3 covers 15 residues. Germline values: CDR1 MDHEN, CDR2 SYDVKM. The CDR3 nucleotides are TGTGCCAGCAGTCCTGGGACAGTACCCAACACTGAAGCTTTCTTT. It encodes CASSPGTVPNTEAFF.

V gene TRBV28 combines with J gene TRBJ2-2; D unresolved. The CDR3 loop spans 11 amino acids. V gave up 2 bases and J gave up 11 bases, with 6 bases separating them. Germline V gene data show CDR1 as MDHEN and CDR2 as SYDVKM. In nucleotides, the CDR3 is TGTGCCAGCAGTTTAGGGCCCGAGCTGTTTTTT. This translates into CASSLGPELFF.

This clone was found once. The V and J genes are TRBV28 and TRBJ2-7; 8 bases are shared with TRBD2. CDR1 is MDHEN and CDR2 is SYDVKM in the germline V gene. The V segment lost 6 bases and the J segment 4 bases; nucleotides outside the gene matches: 11. The CDR3 extends over 15 amino acids. CDR3 loop: CASSSGGENLYEQYF. In DNA form, the CDR3 reads TGTGCCAGCAGCTCGGGAGGGGAGAACTTGTACGAGCAGTACTTC.

V is TRBV20-1 and J is TRBJ1-1; 8 bases line up with TRBD1. Germline V gene data show CDR1 as DFQATT and CDR2 as SNEGSKA (reference sequence). This CDR3 comprises 11 residues. V was pared by 4 bases and J by 10 bases, with 5 bases of the junction left unmatched. The CDR3 here is CSAILGTGAFF. CDR3 nucleotide sequence: TGCAGTGCTATTCTTGGGACAGGAGCTTTCTTT.

The chain recombines TRBV5-1 with TRBJ2-2, with D perhaps TRBD1 (6 bases). The CDR3 loop spans 14 amino acids. Germline values: CDR1 SGHRS, CDR2 YFSETQ. The V and J ends lost 1 base and 4 bases respectively, with 8 bases between them. The CDR3 DNA reads TGCGCCAGCAGCTTGATACAGGGCACCGGGGAGCTGTTTTTT. It specifies CASSLIQGTGELFF. The variable domain in full, completed from reference TRBV5-1 and TRBJ2-2, reads KAGVTQTPRYLIKTRGQQVTLSCSPISGHRSVSWYQQTPGQGLQFLFEYFSETQRNKGNFPGRFSGRQFSNSRSEMNVSTLELGDSALYLCASSLIQGTGELFFGEGSRLTVL.

V usage is TRBV19 and J usage is TRBJ2-2, with D uncertain. In germline, CDR1 is LNHDA, CDR2 SQIVND (reference sequence). The CDR3 is 14 amino acids. V lost 3 bases and J 7 bases, leaving 12 bases between the germline ends. The CDR3 DNA reads TGTGCCAGTAGTATTTTTTCGTTGGGCGGGGAGCTGTTTTTT. Its translation: CASSIFSLGGELFF.

The chain has TRBV7-2 and TRBJ2-3; 8 nucleotides align to TRBD2. The junction had 15 bases not matched to a gene; V was cut back by 5 bases and J by 5 bases. CDR1 and CDR2 from the germline V gene are SGHTA and FQGNSA. CDR3 size: 17 residues. The CDR3 loop reads CASSLPQTSDVRDTQYF. CDR3 DNA: TGTGCCAGCAGCCTACCCCAGACTAGCGATGTTAGAGATACGCAGTATTTT.

This clone has just a few counts. The V and J genes are TRBV27 and TRBJ1-1; 10 bases fit TRBD1. V trimming: 5 bases; J trimming: 4 bases; junction bases outside the gene matches: 7. The CDR3 runs to 15 residues. CDR1 and CDR2 from the germline V gene are MNHEY and SMNVEV (reference sequence). CDR3 region: CASSDRGLWGTEAFF. As DNA, the CDR3 is TGTGCCAGCAGTGACAGGGGGCTATGGGGCACTGAAGCTTTCTTT.

The rearrangement links TRBV18 to TRBJ1-1, with D possibly TRBD1 on 5 matching bases. The CDR3 is 14 amino acids. Trimming took 7 bases from V and 3 from J, leaving 15 bases between them. Germline loops: CDR1 KGHSH, CDR2 LQKENI. The DNA of the CDR3 is TGTGCCAGCTTACAGGCCATTCAAGACACTGAAGCTTTCTTT. Amino acid sequence: CASLQAIQDTEAFF.

This clone has a single count. The chain links TRBV5-6 to TRBJ2-4, with D possibly TRBD1 on 5 matching bases. Germline V gene sequence: CDR1 SGHDT, CDR2 YYEEEE. With 2 bases removed from V and 10 bases from J, the gap between germline ends came to 16 bases. The CDR3 covers 14 residues. The CDR3 sequence is CASSFLRQGPIQYF. The CDR3 DNA reads TGTGCCAGCAGCTTTCTGCGTCAGGGTCCTATTCAGTACTTC.

The gene calls are TRBV10-3 and TRBJ2-3, with TRBD1 identical over 8 bases. The CDR3 runs 13 residues. V lost 6 bases, J lost 3 bases, and 2 bases stayed unmatched. Germline assignment: CDR1 ENHRY and CDR2 SYGVKD. CDR3 sequence (DNA): TGTGCCATCAGGGGACAGGAGACAGATACGCAGTATTTT. Amino acids: CAIRGQETDTQYF.

The chain uses TRBV28 and TRBJ1-4; no clear D gene. V was clipped by 2 bases and J by 11 bases, with 12 bases between them. The CDR3 extends over 13 amino acids. Germline lookup yields CDR1 MDHEN and CDR2 SYDVKM. CDR3 sequence (DNA): TGTGCCAGCAGTTTAACCGGACGAGGGAAACTGTTTTTT. Its translation is CASSLTGRGKLFF.

The chain has TRBV14 and TRBJ1-1; D is ambiguous. Germline CDR1 SGHDN, CDR2 FVKESK. This CDR3 contains 13 residues. V was shortened by 8 bases and J by 0 bases, with 10 bases between the two germline ends. CDR3 region: CASSVWMNTEAFF. CDR3 nucleotides: TGTGCCAGCTCGGTCTGGATGAACACTGAAGCTTTCTTT. Filled out from reference TRBV14 and TRBJ1-1, the complete variable domain reads EAGVTQFPSHSVIEKGQTVTLRCDPISGHDNLYWYRRVMGKEIKFLLHFVKESKQDESGMPNNRFLAERTGGTYSTLKVQPAELEDSGVYFCASSVWMNTEAFFGQGTRLTVV.

This clone showed up just a few times. The CDR3 DNA is TGTGCCAGCCTCGCCCATGTAGCGGGAGACTACGAGCAGTACTTC. Its translation: CASLAHVAGDYEQYF. J is TRBJ2-7 and V is TRBV28; TRBD2 matches at 9 bases. Germline V gene lookup returns CDR1 MDHEN and CDR2 SYDVKM. The CDR3 is made up of 15 amino acids. Trimming cost V 8 bases and J 3 bases; bases outside gene matches: 11.

The V and J genes are TRBV5-1 and TRBJ2-7; maybe TRBD1 (5 bases). The CDR3 is 18 amino acids. Germline values: CDR1 SGHRS, CDR2 YFSETQ. Trimming pared 0 bases from V and 4 bases from J, leaving 23 bases between. The CDR3 sequence: CASSLAVGAGPRSYEQYF. For the CDR3, the DNA is TGCGCCAGCAGCTTGGCCGTCGGAGCAGGGCCTCGGTCTTACGAGCAGTACTTC.

The J gene is TRBJ1-1, the V gene TRBV7-2; no firm D call. Trimming pared 7 bases from V and 0 bases from J, leaving 3 bases between. The CDR3 has 11 residues. CDR1 SGHTA and CDR2 FQGNSA come from the germline V gene. CDR3 sequence (DNA): TGTGCCAGCACCATGAACACTGAAGCTTTCTTT. Amino acid sequence: CASTMNTEAFF.

This clone has a single count. The V and J genes are TRBV6-5 and TRBJ2-7; no reliable D call. The V gene's germline CDR1 is MNHEY and CDR2 SVGAGI. V shed 4 bases and J shed 6 bases, with 10 bases lying between them. This CDR3 is built from 12 residues. The CDR3 DNA sequence: TGTGCCAGCAGTTCCCCAGATTTCGAGCAGTACTTC. As protein: CASSSPDFEQYF.

The V gene is TRBV5-4, the J gene TRBJ1-5; 11 bases are a match to TRBD1. The V gene's germline CDR1 is SGHNT and CDR2 YYREEE (reference sequence). The CDR3 is 19 residues long. The junction had 12 bases not matched to a gene; V was cut back by 0 bases and J by 4 bases. In DNA form, the CDR3 reads TGTGCCAGCAGCTTGGAGCTCCGGGACAGGGGGTCCCAAAATCAGCCCCAGCATTTT. This sequence encodes CASSLELRDRGSQNQPQHF.

The CDR3 sequence: CASSQTQGLPLYNEQFF. The CDR3 DNA is TGTGCCAGCAGCCAAACACAGGGCCTACCACTTTACAATGAGCAGTTCTTC. The chain has TRBV3-1 (or the pseudogene TRBV3-2) and TRBJ2-1; tentatively, D is TRBD1 (6 bases). Germline CDR1 is LGHDT and CDR2 is YNNKEL (reference sequence). This CDR3 contains 17 residues. V was pared by 2 bases and J by 4 bases, with 18 bases between.

J is TRBJ2-7 and V is TRBV5-1; D may be TRBD1 (5 bases). V was cut by 0 bases and J by 2 bases, with 12 bases left in between. Germline V gene sequence: CDR1 SGHRS, CDR2 YFSETQ. The CDR3 sequence is 15 residues long. In DNA, the CDR3 is TGCGCCAGCAGCTTGGCAGGGAATCCTCCCTACGAGCAGTACTTC. Its translation: CASSLAGNPPYEQYF.

This clone came up once. The rearrangement joins TRBV18 to TRBJ2-2; D perhaps matches TRBD1 (6 bases). CDR1 is KGHSH and CDR2 is LQKENI in the germline V gene. This CDR3 spans 15 amino acids. The ends were cut back, 1 base at V and 7 bases at J, with 13 bases in the middle. In nucleotides, the CDR3 is TGTGCCAGCTCACCACTTGGAACAGGGAGCGGGGAGCTGTTTTTT. Translated, it gives CASSPLGTGSGELFF.